The rows below give T cell receptor beta chains drawn from one sample of a study of cytomegalovirus exposure and HLA in healthy donors. Clones were read by immunoSEQ multiplex PCR, and TCRdb kept only the in-frame ones, dropping some. This table has tens of thousands of clones, roughly 90% appearing once. Input material: PBMCs. All receptors come from a woman aged 18-30 years in good health and CMV-seronegative. CDR3s include the opening cysteine and the closing phenylalanine or tryptophan. The order of the fields is V gene, D gene, J gene, CDR3 DNA, CDR3 protein. The D gene is left open where the match is weak.

TRBV10-2,.,TRBJ2-3,TGCGCCAGCAGTTGGACACGTAACACAGATACGCAGTATTTT,CASSWTRNTDTQYF
TRBV6-1,.,TRBJ1-5,TGTGCCAGCAGTGTGACAGTACTCAATCAGCCCCAGCATTTT,CASSVTVLNQPQHF
TRBV13,TRBD2,TRBJ2-5,TGTGCCAGCAGCTTGGGACTAGCGGGAGTGGAGACCCAGTACTTC,CASSLGLAGVETQYF
TRBV15,.,TRBJ2-3,TGTGCCACCAGCAGAGCCGGACGGGGGGCTTCGGATACGCAGTATTTT,CATSRAGRGASDTQYF
TRBV11-1,.,TRBJ2-1,TGTGCCAGCAGCTTAGTTCGGGGGGCGCTGGGCAATGAGCAGTTCTTC,CASSLVRGALGNEQFF
TRBV6-5,TRBD2,TRBJ2-3,TGTGCCAGCAGATCGGGACTAGCATTCACAGATACGCAGTATTTT,CASRSGLAFTDTQYF
TRBV9,TRBD2,TRBJ2-7,TGTGCCAGCAGCGGTAGCGGGACCCCGGCTACCGAGCAGTACTTC,CASSGSGTPATEQYF
TRBV19,.,TRBJ1-1,TGTGCCAGTAGTATCCGGCCGTTTGAGGCTGAAGCTTTCTTT,CASSIRPFEAEAFF
TRBV27,.,TRBJ1-3,TGTGCCAGCAGTTTATTCGCGACCCCAGGAGGCTCTGGAAACACCATATATTTT,CASSLFATPGGSGNTIYF
TRBV6-6,.,TRBJ1-2,TGTGCCAGCAGTTACGTTGGGGGGGTGGCGGGTCAAGGCTACACCTTC,CASSYVGGVAGQGYTF
TRBV5-6,.,TRBJ2-6,TGTGCCAGCAGCTTGGTGGACGGGGAACCACTGGCTGGGGCCAACGTCCTGACTTTC,CASSLVDGEPLAGANVLTF